This T cell receptor (beta chain) came from a study of T cell responses to AZD1222 COVID-19 vaccine. For the study at large: Pooling was applied to second doses at about 4 or about 12 weeks.

For this clone: The target antigen is unknown.

The germline gives CDR1 MGHRA, CDR2 YSYEKL. V lost 6 bases to trimming and J lost 6 bases; unmatched junction nucleotides: 2. This CDR3 spans 11 amino acids. Whole-study results and caveats: Spike-specific TCRs gained breadth and depth after people received two AZD1222 doses. Only a handful of AZD1222 recipients tested seropositive at baseline.

The data were produced by immunoSEQ multiplex PCR, yet TCRdb's version contains in-frame clones alone and is incomplete. The repertoire holds around 100,000 clones, with roughly 89% as singletons. The sample in question was peripheral blood, obtained on day 0 of AZD1222 vaccination. The source of this sequence is an adult in good health. This rearrangement joins TRBV4-1 to TRBJ2-7, with 7 nucleotides matching TRBD1. CDR3 bases: TGCGCCAGCAGGCACAGGGGCGAGCAGTACTTC. Amino acids: CASRHRGEQYF.